A single T cell receptor beta chain is shown here with its context. As yet, its antigen is unknown. These data come from a study of circulating and synovial CD4+ cells in juvenile arthritis. The study's findings and limits: Compared with bulk blood, circulating pathogenic-like lymphocytes shared substantially more CDR3 sequences with synovial T cells. CPL versus bulk CD4 samples: T cell genome counts differed by at least an order of magnitude.

Between the trimmed V and J ends, which lost 2 bases and 7 bases, there was a span of 12 bases. The CDR3 is made up of 14 amino acids. In germline, CDR1 is MNHEY, CDR2 SMNVEV (reference sequence). Sequenced by immunoSEQ multiplex PCR; TCRdb stores in-frame clones only, minus some. This table holds some 33,000 clones, just under 95% found once. Samples derive from patients with active juvenile idiopathic arthritis. This chain joins TRBV27 and TRBJ1-5; no firm D call. The sample was CD4+ T cells from blood. The TCR originated in a human donor with juvenile idiopathic arthritis. The CDR3 region is CASSLIPERQPQHF. The CDR3 region has the DNA TGTGCCAGCAGTTTAATTCCAGAGAGGCAGCCCCAGCATTTT.